The rows below give T cell receptor beta chains drawn from one sample of a study of blood T cell repertoires in COVID-19. Repertoires were generated with immunoSEQ multiplex PCR, while TCRdb's copy carries only in-frame clones and drops some. There are over 100,000 clones in the sample; approximately 90% occur only once, and less than 5.5% lies in the top ten. What was sequenced was peripheral blood. These receptors came from a man aged 55 to 70 with COVID-19, enrolled during active disease. The CDR3 runs from the conserved cysteine through the conserved F or W. Each record gives: V gene, J gene, clone size, CDR3 length, D gene, CDR3 protein, CDR3 DNA. D genes are given only for firm matches. Size is stated for part of the rows, as once, few or many counts, or as a class when the clone is expanded.

TRBV4-1	TRBJ1-5	NA	15	NA	CASSQVGGSNQPQHF	TGCGCCAGCAGCCAAGTAGGGGGTAGCAATCAGCCCCAGCATTTT
TRBV30	TRBJ1-6	once	15	NA	CAWSRGFGNNSPLHF	TGTGCCTGGAGTAGGGGATTTGGTAATAATTCACCCCTCCACTTT
TRBV18	TRBJ2-3	NA	15	NA	CASSPPERKEDTQYF	TGTGCCAGCTCACCCCCGGAGAGGAAAGAAGATACGCAGTATTTT
TRBV19	TRBJ1-3	once	17	NA	CASSTGRGQFSGNTIYF	TGTGCCAGTAGTACTGGCAGAGGGCAATTCTCTGGAAACACCATATATTTT
TRBV5-1	TRBJ1-2	NA	15	TRBD1	CASSLGGQLLGGYTF	TGCGCCAGCAGCTTGGGGGGACAGTTGTTAGGTGGCTACACCTTC
TRBV5-4	TRBJ2-5	NA	12	NA	CASSFGQETQYF	TGTGCCAGCAGCTTCGGACAGGAGACCCAGTACTTC
TRBV6-6	TRBJ2-3	NA	17	TRBD2	CASRRLAGGLRTDTQYF	TGTGCCAGCAGGCGACTAGCGGGGGGCCTTCGCACAGATACGCAGTATTTT
TRBV6-1	TRBJ1-6	once	14	NA	CASSERAGDSPLHF	TGTGCCAGCAGTGAAAGGGCAGGGGATTCACCCCTCCACTTT
TRBV28	TRBJ1-2	NA	13	TRBD1	CASSLPGGRGYTF	TGTGCCAGCAGTTTACCAGGGGGCCGGGGCTACACCTTC
TRBV7-8	TRBJ2-5	NA	13	NA	CAEGGGQGETQYF	TGTGCCGAAGGAGGGGGCCAAGGGGAGACCCAGTACTTC
TRBV9	TRBJ1-2	few	15	NA	CASSAEAGFTYGYTF	TGTGCCAGCAGCGCTGAAGCAGGGTTTACCTATGGCTACACCTTC
TRBV7-2	TRBJ1-6	NA	15	TRBD1	CASSLSGTGVSPLHF	TGTGCCAGCAGCTTGTCCGGGACAGGGGTATCACCCCTCCACTTT
TRBV10-2	TRBJ2-3	NA	14	NA	CASSFSGRTDTQYF	TGCGCCAGCAGTTTTAGCGGACGCACAGATACGCAGTATTTT
TRBV19	TRBJ1-2	NA	13	TRBD1	CATSGQGGFGYTF	TGTGCCACGTCGGGACAGGGGGGTTTTGGCTACACCTTC
TRBV7-3	TRBJ2-3	NA	13	NA	CASSQGGTDTQYF	TGTGCCAGCAGTCAGGGGGGAACAGATACGCAGTATTTT
TRBV6-1	TRBJ1-5	NA	16	TRBD1	CASSERGTGHNQPQHF	TGTGCCAGCAGTGAAAGAGGGACAGGGCACAATCAGCCCCAGCATTTT
TRBV6-6	TRBJ2-5	once	15	TRBD1	CASSSPGTVWETQYF	TGTGCCAGCAGTTCGCCCGGGACAGTCTGGGAGACCCAGTACTTC
TRBV7-9	TRBJ2-4	NA	19	TRBD1	CASSLRTGQYVLAKNIQYF	TGTGCCAGCAGCTTGAGGACAGGGCAATACGTTCTAGCCAAAAACATTCAGTACTTC
TRBV12-3/TRBV12-4	TRBJ1-4	NA	13	TRBD1	CASRQGAGEKLFF	TGTGCCAGCAGACAGGGGGCTGGTGAAAAACTGTTTTTT
TRBV5-1	TRBJ1-1	NA	12	TRBD1	CASRVDRGKAFF	TGCGCCAGCAGAGTTGACAGGGGTAAAGCTTTCTTT
TRBV18	TRBJ1-2	NA	14	NA	CASSPQLDRAGYTF	TGTGCCAGCTCACCACAATTGGACAGAGCTGGCTACACCTTC
TRBV3-1/TRBV3-2	TRBJ1-1	NA	14	NA	CASSQAGQNTEAFF	TGTGCCAGCAGCCAAGCGGGACAGAACACTGAAGCTTTCTTT